The TCR beta chain described here comes from a study of graft-versus-host responses after intestinal transplantation. In the study overall: All of the recipients had induction that used anti-thymocyte globulin, then tacrolimus and steroids for about 3 years.

Concerning this clone itself: The antigen remains undetermined.

Findings of the study overall: The presence of high graft-versus-host to host-versus-graft clonal ratios in allografts characterized patients with graft-donor T cell macrochimerism.

V lost 3 bases, J lost 4 bases, and 21 bases lay in between. In germline, CDR1 is SGHTA, CDR2 FQGNSA. This CDR3 comprises 18 residues. The repertoire was sequenced with immunoSEQ multiplex PCR; TCRdb's copy has only in-frame clones and lacks some. The data show 55,000 to 65,000 clones, 90% to 95% seen once. Specimen: unstimulated CD4+ T cells sorted from spleen or lymph node cells, collected before transplant. The TCR was taken from a human donor who was the organ donor for an intestinal transplant. The J gene is TRBJ2-2, the V gene TRBV7-2, with D tentatively TRBD2 (6 bases). The CDR3 here is CASSFKSPLAVITGELFF. DNA of the CDR3: TGTGCCAGCAGCTTTAAATCCCCACTAGCAGTGATCACCGGGGAGCTGTTTTTT.